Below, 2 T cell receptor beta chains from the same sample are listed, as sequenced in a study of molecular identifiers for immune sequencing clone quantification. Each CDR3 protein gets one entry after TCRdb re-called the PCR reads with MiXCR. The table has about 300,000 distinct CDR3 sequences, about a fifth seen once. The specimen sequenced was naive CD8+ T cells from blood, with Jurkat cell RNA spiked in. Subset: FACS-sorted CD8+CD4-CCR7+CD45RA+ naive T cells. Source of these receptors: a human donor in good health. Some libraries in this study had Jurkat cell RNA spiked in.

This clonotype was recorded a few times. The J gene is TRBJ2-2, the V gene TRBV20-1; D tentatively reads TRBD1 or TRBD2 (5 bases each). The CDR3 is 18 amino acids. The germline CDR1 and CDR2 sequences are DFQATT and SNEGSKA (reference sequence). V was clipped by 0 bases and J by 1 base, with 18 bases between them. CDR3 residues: CSARDPKRGEQNTGELFF. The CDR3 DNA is TGCAGTGCTAGAGACCCTAAAAGAGGGGAACAGAACACCGGGGAGCTGTTTTTT.

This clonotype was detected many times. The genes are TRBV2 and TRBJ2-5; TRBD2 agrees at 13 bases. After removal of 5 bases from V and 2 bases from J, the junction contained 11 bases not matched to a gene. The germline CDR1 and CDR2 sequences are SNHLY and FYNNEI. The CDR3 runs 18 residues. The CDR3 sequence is CASSNSPGLAGEQETQYF. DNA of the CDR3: TGTGCCAGCAGTAACAGCCCCGGACTAGCGGGGGAGCAAGAGACCCAGTACTTC.